These 18 T cell receptor beta chains came from one sample sequenced in a study of blood T cells in healthy people across ages. Using a J-beta primer mix together with a sample-barcoded 5' primer, a second PCR was run for about 7 to 12 cycles. TCRdb independently ran MiXCR on the 5' RACE reads; one entry per CDR3 protein. This table has 920,000 or so distinct CDR3 sequences, more than 40% appearing once. The source material was blood. Every receptor here comes from a woman aged 55 to 70 in good health.

The chain employs TRBV27 and TRBJ2-7; D uncertain. Trimming cost V 2 bases and J 3 bases, with 11 bases left between them. The CDR3 sequence is 14 residues long. Germline loops: CDR1 MNHEY, CDR2 SMNVEV (reference sequence). The CDR3 sequence: CASSLERDYYEQYF. Written as DNA, the CDR3 is TGTGCCAGCAGTTTAGAAAGGGATTACTACGAGCAGTACTTC.

The chain is built from TRBV7-8 and TRBJ2-5, with D possibly TRBD2 on 6 matching bases. V lost 1 base and J 4 bases, leaving 16 bases between the germline ends. This CDR3 has 16 residues. Germline CDR1 reads SGHVS; CDR2 reads FQNEAQ. CDR3 in DNA: TGTGCCAGCAGCTTAGGTCGGTGGGGGGTGAGAGAGACCCAGTACTTC. It is translated as CASSLGRWGVRETQYF.

The rearrangement joins TRBV9 to TRBJ2-3; TRBD1 matches 8 bases. This CDR3 is built from 17 residues. The germline CDR1 and CDR2 sequences are SGDLS and YYNGEE. V lost 5 bases and J lost 2; bases outside the gene matches: 13. The CDR3, as DNA: TGTGCCAGCAGAAAACCGACAGGGGTTGGGGACACAGATACGCAGTATTTT. Translated, it gives CASRKPTGVGDTDTQYF.

The chain employs TRBV5-1 and TRBJ1-2; maybe TRBD1 (5 bases). CDR1 and CDR2 (germline): SGHRS, YFSETQ. The CDR3 contains 16 residues. The V end lost 2 bases, the J end lost 7 bases, and 21 bases lay between the germline ends. CDR3 sequence reads: CASSFSPGTDSPGYTF. The CDR3 DNA follows: TGCGCCAGCAGCTTCTCCCCCGGGACTGACTCCCCTGGCTACACCTTC.

The chain's CDR3 is CATSDPPGTSGTETQYF. CDR3 DNA: TGTGCCACCAGTGATCCACCCGGGACTAGCGGGACAGAGACCCAGTACTTC. The chain couples TRBV24-1 to TRBJ2-7, with 13 bases identical to TRBD2. The J call may be wrong; the DNA end is better matched by TRBJ2-5. Germline assignment: CDR1 KGHDR and CDR2 SFDVKD. The CDR3 contains 17 residues.

This clonotype was seen repeatedly, ten times or more. The chain carries TRBV12-3 or TRBV12-4 and TRBJ2-7; 10 nucleotides align to TRBD1. The CDR3 covers 16 residues. V dropped 4 bases and J dropped 3; count of bases not matched to a gene: 9. The DNA of the CDR3 is TGTGCCAGCAGTTCCGGACAGGGGGACCTTTTCTACGAGCAGTACTTC. This sequence encodes CASSSGQGDLFYEQYF.

This chain uses TRBV7-2 with TRBJ1-1, with a tentative D call TRBD1 (5 bases). Germline loops: CDR1 SGHTA, CDR2 FQGNSA. Trimming removed 6 bases from V and 0 bases from J, with 11 bases in between. This CDR3 contains 14 residues. CDR3 residues: CASSRGVVNTEAFF. CDR3 nucleotides: TGTGCCAGCAGTCGAGGGGTAGTGAACACTGAAGCTTTCTTT.

This clonotype was found a few times. The chain uses TRBV7-6 and TRBJ2-4; TRBD2 matches 14 bases. The J call may be wrong; the DNA end is better matched by TRBJ2-7. The CDR3 has 15 amino acids. Germline V gene data show CDR1 as SGHVS and CDR2 as FNYEAQ. The CDR3 loop reads CASSYGLAGGYEQYF. The CDR3 DNA is TGTGCCAGCAGCTATGGACTAGCGGGAGGCTACGAGCAGTACTTC.

This chain links TRBV5-1 with TRBJ2-4; 8 positions agree with TRBD1. The CDR3 covers 13 residues. V shed 3 bases and J 8 bases; nucleotides not matched to a gene: 4. Germline CDR1 is SGHRS and CDR2 is YFSETQ. CDR3 coding DNA: TGCGCCAGCAGCTCGGGACAGGAGGACATTCAGTACTTC. As protein: CASSSGQEDIQYF.

V is TRBV6-6 and J is TRBJ2-7; a weak D match, TRBD1 (6 bases). Deletions cut 3 bases from V and 1 base from J, with 13 bases between. From germline, CDR1 is MNHNY and CDR2 SVGAGI (reference sequence). The CDR3 has 15 amino acids. The CDR3: CASSYKGGQSYEQYF. The CDR3 DNA reads as TGTGCCAGCAGTTATAAGGGCGGACAGTCCTACGAGCAGTACTTC.

The chain employs TRBV14 and TRBJ1-1; D is ambiguous. The CDR3 runs 15 residues. Trimming stripped 0 bases from V and 1 base from J, with 9 bases between. Germline CDR1 is SGHDN and CDR2 is FVKESK. The CDR3 protein is CASSQDRQPNTEAFF. The CDR3 nucleotides read TGTGCCAGCAGCCAAGATCGCCAGCCGAACACTGAAGCTTTCTTT.

This clonotype was seen only a few times. The chain carries TRBV3-1 and TRBJ2-5, with 11 bases identical to TRBD2. The assigned J gene may be wrong: the sequence end matches TRBJ2-7 better. This CDR3 is built from 17 residues. Germline-derived CDR1 and CDR2 are LGHDT and YNNKEL (reference sequence). CDR3 sequence reads: CASSQAKLAGVVNEQYF. As DNA, the CDR3 is TGTGCCAGCAGCCAAGCGAAACTAGCGGGAGTAGTCAACGAGCAGTACTTC.

The rearrangement links TRBV15 to TRBJ2-2, with 10 bases lining up with TRBD1. The ends lost 5 bases at V and 7 bases at J; junction bases unmatched: 4. CDR1 and CDR2 from the germline V gene are LNHNV and YYDKDF (reference sequence). The CDR3 runs 14 residues. The CDR3 spells CATSGQGVDGELFF. CDR3 nucleotides: TGTGCCACCAGCGGACAGGGGGTCGACGGGGAGCTGTTTTTT. Complete variable domain (other parts from reference TRBV15 and TRBJ2-2): DAMVIQNPRYQVTQFGKPVTLSCSQTLNHNVMYWYQQKSSQAPKLLFHYYDKDFNNEADTPDNFQSRRPNTSFCFLDIRSPGLGDTAMYLCATSGQGVDGELFFGEGSRLTVL.

Only one count was recorded for this clonotype. The V and J genes are TRBV5-1 and TRBJ2-7, with TRBD2 identical over 11 bases. CDR3 length: 15 amino acids. Per germline, CDR1 SGHRS and CDR2 YFSETQ. Trimming removed 4 bases from V and 3 bases from J; junction bases left unmatched: 6. The CDR3 DNA is TGCGCCAGCAGCGCGGCCGGGACTAGCGGCTACGAGCAGTACTTC. Translation: CASSAAGTSGYEQYF.

This clonotype was seen a handful of times. V and J are TRBV29-1 and TRBJ1-1; D is unresolved. CDR1 and CDR2 (germline): SQVTM, ANQGSEA. Between the trimmed V and J ends, which lost 3 bases and 5 bases, there was a span of 13 bases. This CDR3 is built from 13 residues. The CDR3 sequence is CSVDRGAGTEAFF. The CDR3 bases are TGCAGCGTTGATAGAGGCGCGGGTACTGAAGCTTTCTTT.

V and J are TRBV20-1 and TRBJ2-1; a weak D match, TRBD1 (6 bases). In germline, CDR1 is DFQATT, CDR2 SNEGSKA (reference sequence). V was shortened by 5 bases and J by 0 bases, with 23 bases between the two germline ends. The CDR3 has 18 residues. The CDR3 bases are TGCAGTGCTCCCCCCAGAATAGGGGGTCCACCCTCCTACAATGAGCAGTTCTTC. Its translation: CSAPPRIGGPPSYNEQFF.

Concerning this clonotype itself: One end of the junction is discordant with germline, which a read error may explain. The V and J genes are TRBV29-1 and TRBJ2-4; a weak D match, TRBD1 (6 bases). CDR3 length: 12 residues. From germline, CDR1 is SQVTM and CDR2 ANQGSEA. CDR3 nucleotide sequence: TGCAGCGCTGAATTGGGGGCTACCATTCAGTACTTC. This codes for CSAELGATIQYF.

This clonotype was counted a few times. The chain couples TRBV6-6 to TRBJ2-3, with D possibly being TRBD1 (6 bases). The CDR3 is made up of 14 amino acids. The germline V and J ends were trimmed by 3 bases and 1 base, with 8 bases remaining between them. Germline V gene sequence: CDR1 MNHNY, CDR2 SVGAGI (reference sequence). CDR3 nucleotide sequence: TGTGCCAGCAGTTATTCAGGGGGCACAGATACGCAGTATTTT. It codes for CASSYSGGTDTQYF.